These 9 T cell receptor beta chains were all obtained from the same sample, sequenced in a study of T cell responses to AZD1222 COVID-19 vaccine. The data were produced by immunoSEQ multiplex PCR, yet TCRdb's version contains in-frame clones alone and is incomplete. The sample carries some 150,000 clones, roughly 90% recorded once. Source: peripheral blood, taken 28 days after the second AZD1222 dose. The receptors stem from an adult who received the AZD1222 COVID-19 vaccine.

The rearrangement joins TRBV14 to TRBJ1-5; D is unresolved. CDR1 and CDR2 (germline): SGHDN, FVKESK. This CDR3 is 13 amino acids long. V lost 4 bases and J lost 0, with 4 bases in between. CDR3 region: CASSRDSNQPQHF. CDR3 sequence (DNA): TGTGCCAGCAGCCGGGATAGCAATCAGCCCCAGCATTTT.

The chain is built from TRBV4-2 and TRBJ2-3, with D uncertain. Looked up from germline, CDR1 is LGHNA and CDR2 is YNFKEQ. Trimming cost V 0 bases and J 14 bases, with 15 bases left between them. The CDR3 contains 13 residues. The CDR3 DNA sequence: TGTGCCAGCAGCCAAGATCGTGGCGAATGGGGGTATTTT. This sequence encodes CASSQDRGEWGYF.

The chain has TRBV5-1 and TRBJ1-1; D is unresolved. The V gene's germline CDR1 is SGHRS and CDR2 YFSETQ. CDR3 length: 14 amino acids. Deletions cut 1 base from V and 0 bases from J, with 7 bases between. CDR3 residues: CASSLFGMNTEAFF. CDR3 nucleotides: TGCGCCAGCAGCTTGTTTGGCATGAACACTGAAGCTTTCTTT.

The J gene is TRBJ2-7, the V gene TRBV11-2; D not resolved. The V and J ends lost 3 bases and 8 bases respectively, with 11 bases between them. Looked up from germline, CDR1 is SGHAT and CDR2 is FQNNGV. This CDR3 contains 12 residues. The DNA for the CDR3 is TGTGCCAGCAGCTTGACCAGCCTTAAGCAGTACTTC. It translates to CASSLTSLKQYF.

The chain carries TRBV12-3 or TRBV12-4 and TRBJ2-7, with TRBD1 matching 9 bases. The V segment lost 7 bases and the J segment 4 bases; nucleotides outside the gene matches: 2. The CDR3 consists of 12 residues. CDR3 sequence reads: CASTDRGYEQYF. CDR3 DNA sequence: TGTGCCAGCACGGACAGGGGATACGAGCAGTACTTC.

The CDR3 reads CASSEGTGTSPYNEQFF. The CDR3 DNA sequence: TGTGCCAGCAGTGAAGGGACCGGGACTAGCCCATACAATGAGCAGTTCTTC. This chain joins TRBV6-1 and TRBJ2-1; TRBD2 aligns across 9 bases. Trimming at V came to 1 base and at J to 4 bases, leaving 8 bases not matched to a gene. The CDR3 loop spans 17 amino acids. Germline-derived CDR1 and CDR2 are MNHNS and SASEGT.

This chain's CDR3 is CASSGATQGRTGELFF. The CDR3 region has the DNA TGTGCCAGCAGCGGAGCAACGCAGGGGAGGACCGGGGAGCTGTTTTTT. The J gene is TRBJ2-2, the V gene TRBV9; possibly TRBD1 or TRBD2 for D (6 bases each). The CDR3 sequence is 16 residues long. Looked up from germline, CDR1 is SGDLS and CDR2 is YYNGEE. V was pared by 3 bases and J by 5 bases, with 17 bases between.

V is TRBV7-3 and J is TRBJ2-3; D is unclear. The CDR3 contains 13 residues. The ends were cut back, 2 bases at V and 1 base at J, with 4 bases in the middle. Germline CDR1 and CDR2: SGHTA and FQGTGA. The CDR3 DNA reads TGTGCCAGCAGCTTAGACGGCACAGATACGCAGTATTTT. Translation gives CASSLDGTDTQYF.

The CDR3 is CASSIETALGPDTQYF. The CDR3 nucleotides are TGTGCCAGTAGTATAGAGACCGCCCTGGGTCCAGATACGCAGTATTTT. V usage is TRBV19 and J usage is TRBJ2-3; D not certain. Trimming cost V 0 bases and J 4 bases, with 14 bases left between them. There are 16 residues in the CDR3. CDR1 is LNHDA, CDR2 SQIVND, per germline (reference sequence).